This TCR beta chain was obtained from a study of PD-1 blockade in classical Hodgkin lymphoma. Study observations and caveats: It was among complete responders that baseline diversity resembled that of newly diagnosed patients. Reported findings placed baseline TCR diversity lower in newly diagnosed patients (compared with healthy donors).

Trimming left V 0 bases short and J 3 bases short, with 12 bases between. Germline loops: CDR1 MNHEY, CDR2 SVGAGI. There are 15 residues in the CDR3. For this clone: What it binds is unknown.

Some clones are missing from TCRdb's copy, which holds only in-frame ones; the method was immunoSEQ multiplex PCR. The repertoire holds 50,000 or so clones, with around 90% as singletons. As for time point: cycle 4 day 1 (C4D1), after 5 to 7 weeks of nivolumab. Patients all relapsed after autologous stem cell transplantation, and there was variation in brentuximab vedotin exposure. Responses achieved at best were complete response, partial response or progressive disease. The sequencing used peripheral blood mononuclear cells (PBMCs), collected before the fourth cycle of nivolumab. The TCR originated in a human donor with classical Hodgkin lymphoma. The J gene is TRBJ2-7, the V gene TRBV6-5; D is undetermined. The CDR3 DNA is TGTGCCAGCAGTTACTCGAAAGTCTGGGACTACGAGCAGTACTTC. Its protein product is CASSYSKVWDYEQYF.